The 14 T cell receptor beta chains presented below share a single source sample, sequenced in a study of blood T cell repertoires in COVID-19. Clones were sequenced by immunoSEQ multiplex PCR, and TCRdb holds only the in-frame ones, with some missing. The sample lists 150,000 to 160,000 clones, 75% to 85% occurring once. Source material: peripheral blood. All receptors derive from a woman aged 55 to 70 with COVID-19, enrolled during active disease.

The chain recombines TRBV6-4 with TRBJ1-6, with TRBD1 matching 11 bases. The junction had 4 bases not matched to a gene; V was cut back by 2 bases and J by 10 bases. This CDR3 comprises 15 residues. Germline-derived CDR1 and CDR2 are MRHNA and SNTAGT. CDR3 nucleotides: TGTGCCAGCAGTGACCGGACAGGGGGCGCGTCACCCCTCCACTTT. Translating gives CASSDRTGGASPLHF.

A remark on this clone: An end of the junction differs from the germline gene, which may be a read error. V gene TRBV7-7 combines with J gene TRBJ2-5; either TRBD1 or TRBD2 may fit D (6 bases each). Germline lookup yields CDR1 SSHAT and CDR2 FNYEAQ (reference sequence). The CDR3 contains 15 residues. The CDR3 region is CASSLGGPSQETQYF. The CDR3 region has the DNA TGTGCTAGCAGCTTAGGGGGGCCTAGTCAAGAGACCCAGTACTTC. Based on the CDR3 plus reference TRBV7-7 and TRBJ2-5, the full variable domain is GAGVSQSPRYKVTKRGQDVTLRCDPISSHATLYWYQQALGQGPEFLTYFNYEAQPDKSGLPSDRFSAERPEGSISTLTIQRTEQRDSAMYRCASSLGGPSQETQYFGPGTRLLVL.

V is TRBV20-1 and J is TRBJ1-2; D unclear. V lost 3 bases and J lost 6, with 11 bases in between. The germline V gene has CDR1 DFQATT and CDR2 SNEGSKA (reference sequence). The CDR3 has 12 amino acids. The CDR3 loop is CSASAPRDGYTF. The CDR3 DNA reads as TGCAGTGCTAGTGCCCCTCGGGATGGCTACACCTTC.

This chain connects TRBV30 to TRBJ1-1, with TRBD1 identical over 7 bases. V was clipped by 5 bases and J by 4 bases; unmatched bases: 7. The CDR3 runs 13 residues. Germline V lookup: CDR1 GTSNPN, CDR2 SVGIG (reference sequence). The CDR3 spells CAWDRDRATEAFF. DNA of the CDR3: TGTGCCTGGGACCGGGACAGAGCCACTGAAGCTTTCTTT.

This chain connects TRBV7-9 to TRBJ2-1; D is perhaps TRBD2 (5 bases). V lost 1 base and J lost 5, with 12 bases in between. CDR1 and CDR2 (germline): SEHNR, FQNEAQ (reference sequence). The CDR3 is 15 amino acids. The CDR3 DNA is TGTGCCAGCAGCTTAGGTAGCGTGGATAACAATGAGCAGTTCTTC. Translation gives CASSLGSVDNNEQFF.

The V and J genes are TRBV5-5 and TRBJ1-2, with TRBD1 matching over 7 bases. The CDR3 covers 14 residues. The germline gives CDR1 SGHKS, CDR2 YYEKEE (reference sequence). The J segment lost 4 bases and the V segment lost 4 bases, leaving 7 bases of the junction unmatched. The CDR3 loop is CASSPQEGAYGYTF. The CDR3 DNA reads as TGTGCCAGCAGCCCTCAGGAGGGGGCCTATGGCTACACCTTC.

This chain joins TRBV9 and TRBJ2-1; 8 nucleotides agree with TRBD2. The CDR3 has 16 residues. In germline, CDR1 is SGDLS, CDR2 YYNGEE. V trimming: 3 bases; J trimming: 9 bases; junction bases outside the gene matches: 14. CDR3 coding DNA: TGTGCCAGCAGCGCCACTGGTGGCCTAGCGGGTTTTGAGCAGTTCTTC. This gives the protein CASSATGGLAGFEQFF.

V is TRBV9 and J is TRBJ1-1; the match to TRBD1 covers 11 bases. V was clipped by 4 bases and J by 7 bases; unmatched bases: 9. CDR1 and CDR2 from the germline V gene are SGDLS and YYNGEE. This CDR3 spans 15 amino acids. The CDR3 reads CASSPGQGAYGEAFF. DNA of the CDR3: TGTGCCAGCAGCCCTGGACAGGGGGCCTACGGTGAAGCTTTCTTT.

Here the CDR3 reads CASSSEAGSYNEQFF. In DNA form, the CDR3 reads TGTGCCAGCTCATCCGAAGCGGGATCATACAATGAGCAGTTCTTC. The gene calls are TRBV18 and TRBJ2-1; 7 bases are shared with TRBD2. The J segment lost 4 bases and the V segment lost 5 bases, leaving 8 bases of the junction unmatched. The CDR3 totals 15 residues. Looked up from germline, CDR1 is KGHSH and CDR2 is LQKENI.

The rearrangement links TRBV14 to TRBJ2-6, with 8 bases identical to TRBD1. V dropped 2 bases and J dropped 1; count of bases not matched to a gene: 4. Germline V lookup: CDR1 SGHDN, CDR2 FVKESK. The CDR3 sequence is 17 residues long. In nucleotides, the CDR3 is TGTGCCAGCAGCCAACAAGGGACAGGTTCTGGGGCCAACGTCCTGACTTTC. Translation gives CASSQQGTGSGANVLTF.

This chain uses TRBV27 with TRBJ1-6; D not resolved. Deletions cut 8 bases from V and 10 bases from J, with 12 bases between. Germline CDR1 is MNHEY and CDR2 is SMNVEV (reference sequence). The length of the CDR3 is 12 residues. CDR3: CASLGGHSPLHF. The CDR3 region has the DNA TGTGCCAGCCTAGGAGGGCACTCACCCCTCCACTTT.

The chain has TRBV18 and TRBJ2-7; 10 bases are shared with TRBD1. CDR1 KGHSH and CDR2 LQKENI come from the germline V gene. The CDR3 is made up of 13 amino acids. V dropped 5 bases and J dropped 5; count of bases not matched to a gene: 3. CDR3 sequence (DNA): TGTGCCAGCTCAGAGGACAGGGGGGACGAGCAGTACGTC. Its protein is CASSEDRGDEQYV.

The chain employs TRBV6-6 and TRBJ1-1, with TRBD1 matching 9 bases. The germline gives CDR1 MNHNY, CDR2 SVGAGI (reference sequence). This CDR3 spans 13 amino acids. Unmatched junction bases numbered 2, after V lost 6 bases and J lost 3 bases. The CDR3 loop reads CASRRTGDTEAFF. DNA of the CDR3: TGTGCCAGCAGACGGACAGGGGACACTGAAGCTTTCTTT.

This chain links TRBV6-6 with TRBJ1-2, with D maybe TRBD1 (6 bases). Germline V gene data show CDR1 as MNHNY and CDR2 as SVGAGI (reference sequence). Trimming stripped 2 bases from V and 4 bases from J, with 14 bases between. The CDR3 has 15 amino acids. The CDR3 bases are TGTGCCAGCAGTTACACTTGGGACAACATCTATGGCTACACCTTC. Protein sequence: CASSYTWDNIYGYTF.